These T cell receptor beta chains were read from a single sample in a study of blood T cell repertoires in COVID-19. Here immunoSEQ multiplex PCR was the method, and the copy in TCRdb shows in-frame clones only, minus some. The table has fewer than 150,000 clones, around 87% seen once. The specimen was peripheral blood. The receptors were sampled from a woman in her seventies with acute or convalescent COVID-19. Both conserved end residues are part of each CDR3. D genes are given only for firm matches. The listing skips clone size in some rows; elsewhere it reads once, few, many or a size class.

d_gene	v_gene	j_gene	abundance	CDR3aa	CDR3nt
NA	TRBV3-1/TRBV3-2	TRBJ1-1	NA	CASSQGPTEAFF	TGTGCCAGCAGCCAGGGGCCCACTGAAGCTTTCTTT
NA	TRBV11-2	TRBJ1-3	NA	CASSPLRPRSGNTIYF	TGTGCCAGCAGCCCCCTTCGTCCCCGCTCTGGAAACACCATATATTTT
NA	TRBV6-5	TRBJ2-5	NA	CASSTGTTQRTQYF	TGTGCCAGCAGTACTGGGACAACCCAACGGACCCAGTACTTC
NA	TRBV7-9	TRBJ2-2	NA	CASRRQAGELFF	TGTGCCAGCAGAAGGCAGGCCGGGGAGCTGTTTTTT
TRBD1	TRBV7-6	TRBJ2-2	NA	CASSVSDRGTLTGELFF	TGTGCCAGCAGCGTTTCTGACAGGGGAACACTCACCGGGGAGCTGTTTTTT
NA	TRBV11-3	TRBJ2-1	NA	CASSLAPDSYNEQFF	TGTGCCAGCAGCTTGGCCCCGGACAGTTACAATGAGCAGTTCTTC
TRBD1	TRBV10-3	TRBJ2-7	NA	CAISGTGVREQYF	TGTGCCATCTCCGGGACAGGGGTCCGTGAGCAGTACTTC
TRBD1	TRBV12-3/TRBV12-4	TRBJ1-1	NA	CASRTTGNMEAFF	TGTGCCAGCAGAACGACAGGGAACATGGAAGCTTTCTTT
NA	TRBV3-1/TRBV3-2	TRBJ1-5	NA	CASSPHREVQPQHF	TGTGCCAGCAGCCCCCACAGGGAAGTCCAGCCCCAGCATTTT
TRBD2	TRBV5-1	TRBJ2-2	once	CASSSNSGVRELFF	TGCGCCAGCAGCTCCAATAGCGGGGTCCGGGAGCTGTTTTTT
NA	TRBV11-2	TRBJ2-2	NA	CASSHGGWGGNTGELFF	TGTGCCAGCAGCCACGGGGGTTGGGGTGGAAACACCGGGGAGCTGTTTTTT